The present entry profiles one T cell receptor (beta chain) with its context. Its antigen remains unidentified. The sample originates from a study of cytomegalovirus exposure and HLA in healthy donors. Study-wide results and limits: Specificity for CMV antigens was confirmed in vitro for a few of the CMV-associated chains.

Vbeta (60) and Jbeta (13) primers were used in the PCR. The protocol was immunoSEQ multiplex PCR, while the TCRdb copy is restricted to in-frame clones and leaves out a portion. The table lists over 100,000 clones, roughly 65% of them singletons. CDR1 and CDR2 from the germline V gene are SGDLS and YYNGEE. Losses at the gene ends were 2 bases for V and 1 base for J; bases not matched to a gene: 4. CDR3 length: 15 amino acids. The sample comprised PBMCs. The clonotype comes from a man between 40 and 49 years old in good health and CMV-seropositive. The rearrangement uses TRBV9 and TRBJ1-1; TRBD1 agrees at 8 bases. As DNA, the CDR3 is TGTGCCAGCAGCGTGGAGGGACAGGCGAACACTGAAGCTTTCTTT. Translated, it gives CASSVEGQANTEAFF.